This TCR beta chain was observed in a study of shared clonotypes between healthy human individuals (TCRdb year 2020). With regard to the full study: The cohort included a few men and a couple of women between 18 and 49 years of age. Per donor, leukapheresis produced somewhere between about 0.94 and 9.5 billion PBMCs. To increase sequencing depth and limit assay-specific biases, different laboratories used diverse techniques to prepare libraries and sequence TCR repertoires. To estimate repertoire size and how much clonotypes are shared between individuals, the study performed deep sequencing of blood TCR repertoires from a few healthy adults. For each donor, three plates each were used for CD4 naive and CD4 memory, two plates were used for CD8 naive, and one plate was used for CD8 memory. Overall study results and their limits: When several donors were compared, the shared fraction of clonotypes was about 5% for naive CD4, roughly 3.3% for naive CD8, 2% to 2.5% for memory CD4, and around 0.37% for memory CD8. Rarefaction of sorted-subset datasets indicated incomplete sequencing despite the large sequencing depth. Sampling was restricted to blood, and TCR repertoires in tissue are likely to differ from TCR repertoires in blood. Higher generation probabilities were observed for clonotypes shared by all four sorted-subset donors than for non-shared clonotypes. Naive subsets generally had larger estimated clonotype richness than memory subsets did. Because the study included only a small number of donors, the genetic and exposure-history diversity represented was limited. Pairwise subsampling indicated that sequencing depth was expected to affect the degree of clonotype sharing among donors.

On this clone: The antigen it recognizes is unknown. Base-call qualities are not available, and no considerably larger clone is one nucleotide away.

The donors were healthy, HIV-negative adults who had no recently reported acute infections or vaccinations. Only Caucasian adults living in Nashville, Tennessee, USA were represented among the donors. CD4+ T cells were enriched by magnetic negative selection; naive cells were then positively selected on CD45RA, and the negative fraction formed the memory subset. After blood collection by leukapheresis, PBMCs were isolated using Ficoll-Histopaque density gradient centrifugation and then cryopreserved in the vapor phase of liquid nitrogen. Analytical flow cytometry was used to check the purity and quantity of every magnetically sorted T cell population. Genomic DNA was isolated from every sorted fraction and measured by UV absorbance on a Nanodrop 2000c. Using the deep immunoSEQ assay, TCR CDR3 regions were amplified from genomic DNA by multiplex PCR. For each cell subset, the extracted genomic DNA was distributed evenly across all wells of several immunoSEQ 96-well plates, and each plate served as one replicate. For sorted subsets, roughly 190 ng of genomic DNA, equivalent to roughly 33,000 T cell genomes, went into each replicate PCR. Purified libraries were measured with a Qubit 3.0 fluorometer, size-checked on a Bioanalyzer 2100, and measured again with the KAPA Library Quantification kit. Every immunoSEQ 96-well plate was sequenced on a dedicated single-read 150-cycle Illumina NextSeq 550 flow cell. The published analysis was carried out like this. Because the immunoSEQ output held only junctional sequences and lacked quality scores, the filtering could not match the filtering applied to full-length reads. To assign V/J genes and CDR3, sequences were annotated using PyIR, a Python wrapper for IgBLAST v1.9, with IMGT germline references. Any read was removed if the V/J assignment was weak (E-value above 1e-6), the CDR3 was missing, or the read contained stop codons, out-of-frame junctions, or ambiguous translated residues. A V3J clonotype was defined by an identical inferred V gene, J gene, and CDR3 amino acid sequence. Percentage overlap between repertoires was computed as shared unique clonotypes divided by the size of the smaller repertoire. Richness of each repertoire was evaluated using RTK rarefaction, the Chao1 estimator, and Recon v2.1 estimates of unobserved clonotypes. OLGA was used to compute generation probabilities for all TCRbeta clonotypes that the gDNA method yielded from four donors. TCRdb carries this immuneACCESS record with in-frame sequences only. Its versions omit some clonotypes, under half of them owing to an unresolved V gene in the studies checked, with the rest unexplained. The DNA gave D and trimming, while V, J and clone size come from that table. Here the sample has 650,000 to 750,000 clones; around 72% occur a single time. In total, the top ten clones hold about 2% of the sample.

The junction carries 12 bases between V and J, which are trimmed by 0 bases and 7 bases respectively. CDR1 and CDR2, looked up from the germline V gene, are MNHEY and SVGAGI. The CDR3 sequence holds 15 residues, the cysteine and phenylalanine included. The kept DNA is CDR3 alone, 45 bases in frame from the first base. The chain links TRBV6-5 with TRBJ1-4; 5 matching bases give a weak D call of TRBD1. The specimen was memory CD4+ T cells sorted from blood. The sample's cell subset or site label, decoded: CD45RA-negative fraction. The sequence derives from a woman between 25 and 40 years old in good health. The DNA reads as follows: TGTGCCAGCAGTTACTCGAGGGCGGGGGGTGAAAAACTGTTTTTT. It specifies CASSYSRAGGEKLFF.